Presented here are 29 T cell receptor beta chains from one specimen sequenced in a study of cytomegalovirus exposure and HLA in healthy donors. PCR employed 60 Vbeta and 13 Jbeta primers. Sequencing used immunoSEQ multiplex PCR; TCRdb keeps in-frame clones, though not all of them. The data contain roughly 130,000 clones, roughly four fifths of them singletons. The source material was PBMCs. These receptors originate from a male donor in good health and CMV-seropositive.

The rearrangement uses TRBV6-5 and TRBJ2-7, with TRBD2 identical over 13 bases. After removal of 4 bases from V and 4 bases from J, the junction contained 4 bases not matched to a gene. CDR3 length: 15 residues. Germline V gives CDR1 MNHEY, CDR2 SVGAGI. CDR3 DNA: TGTGCCAGCAGTTTACTAGCGGGAGGGCCTTACGAGCAGTACTTC. Amino acids: CASSLLAGGPYEQYF.

The rearrangement links TRBV6-5 to TRBJ2-3, with D possibly matching TRBD1 (6 bases). V lost 1 base, J lost 4 bases, and 12 bases lay in between. The CDR3 length is 15 residues. In germline, CDR1 is MNHEY, CDR2 SVGAGI. The CDR3 spells CASSYLQGLPDTQYF. As DNA, the CDR3 is TGTGCCAGCAGTTACTTACAGGGCCTACCAGATACGCAGTATTTT.

The count of this clone is one. The V gene is TRBV27, the J gene TRBJ2-3; a possible D gene is TRBD2 (6 bases). The CDR3 totals 17 residues. Looked up from germline, CDR1 is MNHEY and CDR2 is SMNVEV (reference sequence). Between the trimmed V and J ends, which lost 0 bases and 4 bases, there was a span of 17 bases. This CDR3 reads CASSLSSPGVSADTQYF. The CDR3 DNA reads as TGTGCCAGCAGTTTATCGTCTCCGGGAGTTAGTGCAGATACGCAGTATTTT.

There are a few counts of this clone. The chain couples TRBV11-3 to TRBJ2-1, with a weak D call TRBD1 (6 bases). The CDR3 has 13 residues. The germline CDR1 and CDR2 sequences are SGHNT and YENEEA. V lost 6 bases and J 9 bases, leaving 15 bases between the germline ends. CDR3 sequence (DNA): TGTGCCAGCAGTTCCCACAGGGTTAGTGAGCAGTTCTTC. Translating it yields CASSSHRVSEQFF.

V and J are TRBV4-3 and TRBJ2-7, with unresolved D. V was pared by 1 base and J by 5 bases, with 15 bases between. Germline V gene lookup returns CDR1 LGHNA and CDR2 YSLEER. The CDR3 spans 15 residues. The CDR3 loop reads CASSQVERKPNEQYF. The CDR3, as DNA: TGCGCCAGCAGCCAAGTCGAGCGCAAGCCAAACGAGCAGTACTTC.

The genes are TRBV28 and TRBJ2-5; 9 nucleotides line up with TRBD1. The germline V gene encodes CDR1 MDHEN and CDR2 SYDVKM. The length of the CDR3 is 14 residues. The trim removed 4 bases at V and 4 bases at J, leaving 4 bases unmatched. The CDR3 reads CASSSGQGVETQYF. As DNA, the CDR3 is TGTGCCAGCAGTTCGGGACAGGGCGTAGAGACCCAGTACTTC.

The chain uses TRBV7-9 and TRBJ1-4, with 12 bases matching TRBD1. The CDR3 runs to 18 residues. The V segment lost 5 bases and the J segment 2 bases; nucleotides outside the gene matches: 9. Germline-derived CDR1 and CDR2 are SEHNR and FQNEAQ (reference sequence). In DNA, the CDR3 is TGTGCCAGCAGCAAAATACCGGGACAGGGGGCTACTAATGAAAAACTGTTTTTT. It is translated as CASSKIPGQGATNEKLFF.

A few counts support this clone. The chain links TRBV11-2 to TRBJ2-6; D is unclear. The CDR3 is made up of 14 amino acids. Trimming left V 5 bases short and J 2 bases short, with 7 bases between. Germline V CDR1 and CDR2: SGHAT, FQNNGV. The CDR3 loop reads CASSRLTGANVLTF. For the CDR3, the DNA is TGTGCCAGCAGCCGCCTAACTGGGGCCAACGTCCTGACTTTC.

V and J are TRBV29-1 and TRBJ2-7, with 10 nucleotides matching TRBD2. The germline V gene encodes CDR1 SQVTM and CDR2 ANQGSEA. This CDR3 comprises 15 residues. Trimming took 5 bases from V and 0 from J; bases not matched to a gene: 7. CDR3 nucleotides: TGCAGCGTTTCCGGACTAGCGGCTAGCTCCTACGAGCAGTACTTC. Translating gives CSVSGLAASSYEQYF.

The chain carries TRBV5-4 and TRBJ2-5, with 10 bases identical to TRBD1. The J call is in doubt because the DNA end fits TRBJ2-7 better. Germline V lookup: CDR1 SGHNT, CDR2 YYREEE (reference sequence). This CDR3 region has 14 residues. As DNA, the CDR3 is TGTGCCAGCACCTGGGACAGGGGCTCCTACGAGCAGTACTTC. Its translation is CASTWDRGSYEQYF.

The chain employs TRBV7-8 and TRBJ1-1; 11 positions agree with TRBD1. The ends lost 4 bases at V and 0 bases at J; junction bases unmatched: 4. CDR3 length equals 16 residues. Germline lookup yields CDR1 SGHVS and CDR2 FQNEAQ. This CDR3 is CASSSGQGAMNTEAFF. The CDR3 coding sequence is TGTGCCAGCAGCTCAGGACAGGGGGCGATGAACACTGAAGCTTTCTTT.

The chain uses TRBV4-3 and TRBJ2-3; weak D call: TRBD2 (5 bases). Trimming took 0 bases from V and 4 from J, leaving 11 bases between them. Germline V CDR1 and CDR2: LGHNA, YSLEER. This CDR3 is built from 15 residues. The CDR3: CASSQEMGVPDTQYF. For the CDR3, the DNA is TGCGCCAGCAGCCAAGAGATGGGAGTCCCAGATACGCAGTATTTT.

The gene calls are TRBV7-2 and TRBJ2-5; TRBD1 might be the D (5 bases). The V gene's germline CDR1 is SGHTA and CDR2 FQGNSA. The CDR3 is made up of 15 amino acids. Trimming cost V 5 bases and J 2 bases, with 15 bases left between them. The DNA of the CDR3 is TGTGCCAGCAGCCCAGCAGGGCTCCCTCAAGAGACCCAGTACTTC. It codes for CASSPAGLPQETQYF.

The chain is built from TRBV7-3 and TRBJ2-1; TRBD1 is a possible D gene (5 bases). This CDR3 is built from 14 residues. With 5 bases removed from V and 6 bases from J, the gap between germline ends came to 14 bases. The germline gives CDR1 SGHTA, CDR2 FQGTGA. The CDR3 reads CASSRNQGTNEQFF. The DNA for the CDR3 is TGTGCCAGCAGCAGAAATCAGGGAACCAATGAGCAGTTCTTC.

The CDR3 DNA reads TGTGCCAGTAGTGCTGGACAGGGGGCCTCCTACGAGCAGTACTTC. It translates to CASSAGQGASYEQYF. V is TRBV19 and J is TRBJ2-7; 11 bases are a match to TRBD1. This CDR3 contains 15 residues. Germline values: CDR1 LNHDA, CDR2 SQIVND (reference sequence). The V gene end was trimmed by 5 bases and the J gene end by 0 bases; junction bases not matched to a gene: 3.

This chain links TRBV19 with TRBJ1-6; 7 nucleotides match TRBD1. The V gene's germline CDR1 is LNHDA and CDR2 SQIVND (reference sequence). The V gene end was trimmed by 7 bases and the J gene end by 7 bases; junction bases not matched to a gene: 13. CDR3 size: 16 residues. CDR3 coding DNA: TGTGCCAGTAATCCTCAGGGGGGAGCGAGGAATTCACCCCTCCACTTT. Amino acids: CASNPQGGARNSPLHF. The full variable domain, with the rest looked up from reference TRBV19 and TRBJ1-6, is DGGITQSPKYLFRKEGQNVTLSCEQNLNHDAMYWYRQDPGQGLRLIYYSQIVNDFQKGDIAEGYSVSREKKESFPLTVTSAQKNPTAFYLCASNPQGGARNSPLHFGNGTRLTVT.

The V and J genes are TRBV7-9 and TRBJ2-7, with a weak D call TRBD1 (6 bases). The V gene's germline CDR1 is SEHNR and CDR2 FQNEAQ (reference sequence). Trimming shortened V by 5 bases and J by 2 bases, and 13 bases separated the two germline ends. This CDR3 contains 14 residues. The CDR3 loop is CASSPPGEAYEQYF. In DNA form, the CDR3 reads TGTGCCAGCAGCCCTCCAGGGGAAGCCTACGAGCAGTACTTC.

This clone was seen more than once but under ten times. The CDR3 DNA sequence: TGCGCCAGCAGCTTGGACGGACAAAATCAGCCCCAGCATTTT. As protein: CASSLDGQNQPQHF. This sequence joins TRBV5-1 and TRBJ1-5; a weak D match, TRBD1 (5 bases). The germline V and J ends were trimmed by 0 bases and 4 bases, with 8 bases remaining between them. CDR3 length: 14 residues. CDR1 is SGHRS, CDR2 YFSETQ, per germline.

This clone appeared a few times. The chain links TRBV5-1 to TRBJ1-5, with 7 bases aligning to TRBD1. The V and J ends lost 5 bases and 5 bases, in that order; junction bases with no gene match: 4. The CDR3 extends over 13 amino acids. Germline CDR1 is SGHRS and CDR2 is YFSETQ. CDR3 DNA sequence: TGCGCCAGCAGTCTTACAGGGGATCAGCCCCAGCATTTT. It translates to CASSLTGDQPQHF.

This clone was detected only a few times. This chain uses TRBV28 with TRBJ2-1; TRBD2 matches 11 bases. The J segment lost 7 bases and the V segment lost 6 bases, leaving 8 bases of the junction unmatched. The CDR3 consists of 15 residues. Germline CDR1 and CDR2: MDHEN and SYDVKM. CDR3 residues: CASRLTRLAGNEQFF. In nucleotides, the CDR3 is TGTGCCAGCAGATTAACCCGACTAGCGGGAAATGAGCAGTTCTTC.

The CDR3 DNA sequence: TGTGCCTGGAACAGGGGAATCTACGAGCAGTACTTC. This sequence encodes CAWNRGIYEQYF. The genes are TRBV30 and TRBJ2-7; the match to TRBD1 covers 7 bases. CDR3 length equals 12 residues. Germline V gene lookup returns CDR1 GTSNPN and CDR2 SVGIG (reference sequence). With 4 bases clipped from V and 3 bases from J, the junction kept 3 bases outside the gene matches.

The chain combines TRBV5-1 with TRBJ2-5; 16 bases are a match to TRBD2. The length of the CDR3 is 17 residues. The V gene's germline CDR1 is SGHRS and CDR2 YFSETQ. Losses at the gene ends were 4 bases for V and 4 bases for J; bases not matched to a gene: 7. The CDR3 spells CASSEGTSGRARETQYF. CDR3 nucleotide sequence: TGCGCCAGCAGCGAGGGGACTAGCGGGAGGGCACGAGAGACCCAGTACTTC.

The V call is TRBV18, the J call TRBJ2-5, with 8 bases that match TRBD1. The DNA end lines up better with TRBJ2-7; the J call may be wrong. This CDR3 has 14 residues. Looked up from germline, CDR1 is KGHSH and CDR2 is LQKENI. CDR3 sequence: CASSPDRGNSEQYF. In nucleotides, the CDR3 is TGTGCCAGCTCACCAGACAGGGGCAACTCCGAGCAGTACTTC.

V usage is TRBV9 and J usage is TRBJ2-5; 11 bases map to TRBD2. J lost 1 base, V lost 3 bases, and 5 bases had no gene match. The CDR3 spans 16 residues. Per germline, CDR1 SGDLS and CDR2 YYNGEE. The CDR3 DNA sequence: TGTGCCAGCAGCGCCCTAGCGGGAGGATCCCAAGAGACCCAGTACTTC. Its protein product is CASSALAGGSQETQYF.

This chain joins TRBV9 and TRBJ1-1; 11 bases align to TRBD1. The CDR3 covers 21 residues. In germline, CDR1 is SGDLS, CDR2 YYNGEE. The V segment lost 0 bases and the J segment 4 bases; nucleotides outside the gene matches: 20. CDR3 amino acids: CASSVGARTGGQRFPSTEAFF. In nucleotides, the CDR3 is TGTGCCAGCAGCGTAGGGGCGAGGACAGGGGGCCAACGATTCCCGAGCACTGAAGCTTTCTTT.

The CDR3 here is CASSYAGGGSYEQYF. The CDR3 DNA is TGTGCCAGCAGTTACGCGGGAGGGGGCTCCTACGAGCAGTACTTC. This rearrangement joins TRBV6-6 to TRBJ2-7; 9 bases map to TRBD2. CDR3 length equals 15 residues. Germline V lookup: CDR1 MNHNY, CDR2 SVGAGI (reference sequence). Trimming took 2 bases from V and 0 from J; bases not matched to a gene: 2.

V usage is TRBV10-1 and J usage is TRBJ2-7, with D perhaps matching TRBD1 (6 bases). Germline V gene data show CDR1 as WNHNN and CDR2 as SYGVQD (reference sequence). The CDR3 runs 17 residues. The V end lost 6 bases, the J end lost 4 bases, and 25 bases lay between the germline ends. CDR3 nucleotides: TGCGCCAGCAGACCGGAAATGACAGGTACAGGCAGGTACGAGCAGTACTTC. Its translation: CASRPEMTGTGRYEQYF.

In this sample, this clone turned up once. V is TRBV7-3 and J is TRBJ2-1; 8 bases are a match to TRBD2. The CDR3 is 13 amino acids. With 6 bases clipped from V and 6 bases from J, the junction kept 4 bases outside the gene matches. CDR1 and CDR2 from the germline V gene are SGHTA and FQGTGA. The CDR3 loop reads CASSSAGVNEQFF. In DNA, the CDR3 is TGTGCCAGCAGTTCAGCGGGAGTCAATGAGCAGTTCTTC.

V and J are TRBV11-3 and TRBJ2-2, with 11 bases that match TRBD2. The CDR3 is 17 amino acids. From germline, CDR1 is SGHNT and CDR2 YENEEA. V was clipped by 2 bases and J by 0 bases; unmatched bases: 2. The CDR3 protein is CASSLRLAGPNTGELFF. Here the CDR3 DNA reads TGTGCCAGCAGCTTAAGACTAGCGGGGCCGAACACCGGGGAGCTGTTTTTT.